The 11 T cell receptor beta chains in this list originate from one sample, sequenced in a study of PD-1 and CTLA-4 blockade in melanoma. Generated by immunoSEQ multiplex PCR, the TCRdb table keeps only in-frame clones and is missing some. In the table there are approximately 17,000 clones, around 70% of which are singletons. Sequences were derived from CD8+ T cells from peripheral blood, sampled from a patient given anti-PD-1 treatment. These receptors all come from a human donor with melanoma.

A single count supports this clone. This chain's CDR3 is CATSEAGDGAYEQYF. As DNA, the CDR3 is TGTGCCACCAGTGAGGCCGGGGACGGAGCCTACGAGCAGTACTTC. V and J are TRBV24-1 and TRBJ2-7; D possibly matches TRBD1 or TRBD2 (5 bases each). The germline V gene encodes CDR1 KGHDR and CDR2 SFDVKD. CDR3 size: 15 residues. Trimming took off 4 bases at V and 2 bases at J, with 14 bases between the two ends.

The V and J genes are TRBV7-9 and TRBJ2-6; no clear D. The V end lost 4 bases, the J end lost 0 bases, and 13 bases lay between the germline ends. The CDR3 is 17 amino acids. Per the germline V gene, CDR1 is SEHNR and CDR2 is FQNEAQ (reference sequence). CDR3 in amino acids: CASSSSFSISGANVLTF. CDR3 coding DNA: TGTGCCAGCAGCTCCTCCTTCAGCATCTCTGGGGCCAACGTCCTGACTTTC.

The chain employs TRBV11-3 and TRBJ2-7; 14 bases map to TRBD2. This CDR3 contains 17 residues. CDR1 and CDR2 (germline): SGHNT, YENEEA. V lost 0 bases and J lost 3; bases outside the gene matches: 4. Here the CDR3 reads CASSLDYGLAGGYEQYF. CDR3 coding DNA: TGTGCCAGCAGCTTAGATTATGGACTAGCGGGAGGCTACGAGCAGTACTTC.

The rearrangement joins TRBV28 to TRBJ1-1; no definite D call. The CDR3 is 14 residues long. Trimming took 1 base from V and 5 from J, leaving 11 bases between them. The V gene's germline CDR1 is MDHEN and CDR2 SYDVKM. The CDR3 region is CASSLSGKDTEAFF. CDR3 nucleotide sequence: TGTGCCAGCAGTTTATCCGGGAAGGATACTGAAGCTTTCTTT.

The chain recombines TRBV7-7 with TRBJ2-3, with D possibly matching TRBD1 (6 bases). Germline CDR1 and CDR2: SSHAT and FNYEAQ (reference sequence). This CDR3 has 15 amino acids. With 1 base removed from V and 4 bases from J, the gap between germline ends came to 12 bases. This CDR3 reads CASSLGQGPSDTQYF. The CDR3 DNA reads as TGTGCCAGCAGCTTAGGGCAGGGGCCCTCAGATACGCAGTATTTT.

This clone was recorded only once. The chain has TRBV4-1 and TRBJ2-5, with 8 bases matching TRBD2. The CDR3 is made up of 15 amino acids. Looked up from germline, CDR1 is MGHRA and CDR2 is YSYEKL. V shed 0 bases, J shed 5 bases, and the junction held 5 bases outside the gene matches. CDR3 DNA: TGCGCCAGCAGCCAAGATCGAGCGGGAGATGAGACCCAGTACTTC. Translated, it gives CASSQDRAGDETQYF.

This sequence joins TRBV7-8 and TRBJ1-4, with D perhaps matching TRBD1 (5 bases). This CDR3 region has 14 residues. The germline V gene encodes CDR1 SGHVS and CDR2 FQNEAQ. V gave up 5 bases and J gave up 8 bases, with 15 bases separating them. The CDR3 bases are TGTGCCAGCAGCAGACAGCCCGCCGGAGAAAAACTGTTTTTT. As protein: CASSRQPAGEKLFF.

The V gene is TRBV29-1, the J gene TRBJ1-2, with a weak D call TRBD1 (5 bases). Germline CDR1 is SQVTM and CDR2 is ANQGSEA. V gave up 4 bases and J gave up 7 bases, with 10 bases separating them. The CDR3 has 11 residues. In DNA form, the CDR3 reads TGCAGCGTTGTAAGTGGGGGTGGCTACACCTTC. Translation: CSVVSGGGYTF.

Only a few counts were recorded for this clone. The rearrangement uses TRBV9 and TRBJ1-2; no definite D call. There are 15 residues in the CDR3. Germline V gives CDR1 SGDLS, CDR2 YYNGEE. The V gene lost 4 bases and the J gene lost 4 bases, with 17 bases spanning the gap. The chain's CDR3 is CASSTHNPISYGYTF. The CDR3 DNA reads as TGTGCCAGCAGCACCCACAATCCTATTAGCTATGGCTACACCTTC.

By sample fraction, this clone is medium-sized. The V call is TRBV5-1, the J call TRBJ1-6, with no clear D. Looked up from germline, CDR1 is SGHRS and CDR2 is YFSETQ. Trimming took off 4 bases at V and 2 bases at J, with 13 bases between the two ends. This CDR3 contains 16 residues. The CDR3 reads CASSGGPDPYNSPLHF. The CDR3 region has the DNA TGCGCCAGCAGCGGAGGGCCCGACCCCTATAATTCACCCCTCCACTTT.

The genes are TRBV29-1 and TRBJ2-3, with 12 bases matching TRBD2. Germline assignment: CDR1 SQVTM and CDR2 ANQGSEA. The CDR3 length is 18 residues. V dropped 2 bases and J dropped 7; count of bases not matched to a gene: 16. CDR3 protein: CSVESVWGLAGGPNTQYF. CDR3 in DNA: TGCAGCGTTGAATCGGTTTGGGGTCTAGCGGGAGGGCCGAATACGCAGTATTTT.